The rows below give T cell receptor beta chains drawn from one sample of a study of blood T cell repertoires in COVID-19. Sequenced by immunoSEQ multiplex PCR; TCRdb stores in-frame clones only, minus some. This repertoire shows a few hundred thousand clones, roughly 85% found once; its top ten account for about 3%. The specimen sequenced was peripheral blood. The receptors here all came from a woman between 18 and 29 years old with acute or convalescent COVID-19. Both conserved end residues are part of each CDR3. The D gene is left open where the match is weak. Expanded clones are given a class, and other clones once, few, many or no size at all.

clone_size j_call v_call d_call cdr3_nt cdr3_aa
NA TRBJ2-7 TRBV2 NA TGTGCCAGCATAGACAGCCCTTCCTACGAGCAGTACTTC CASIDSPSYEQYF
NA TRBJ2-2 TRBV14 TRBD2 TGTGCCAGCAGCCACAAGCGGGAGAGTCCCGGGGAGCTGTTTTTT CASSHKRESPGELFF
NA TRBJ2-3 TRBV19 NA TGTGCCAGTAGTATCGGGAGAACTAGCACAGATACGCAGTATTTT CASSIGRTSTDTQYF
few TRBJ2-6 TRBV7-2 TRBD1 TGTGCCAGCAGCTTAGATCCGAGACAGGGCGGTGGGGCCAACGTCCTGACTTTC CASSLDPRQGGGANVLTF
NA TRBJ1-4 TRBV11-3 NA TGTGCCAGCAGCTTAGTTTCAGCAACTAATGAAAAACTGTTTTTT CASSLVSATNEKLFF
many TRBJ2-5 TRBV28 TRBD2 TGTGCCAGCAGTTTCTTGGCTAGCGGGTTGCAAGAGACCCAGTACTTC CASSFLASGLQETQYF
NA TRBJ2-5 TRBV18 NA TGTGCCAGCTCACCAGTCGGAGGGTTGGAGACCCAGTACTTC CASSPVGGLETQYF
NA TRBJ1-5 TRBV5-5 NA TGTGCCAGCAGCTTGGCAGGGCGGCCCCAGCATTTT CASSLAGRPQHF
NA TRBJ2-5 TRBV29-1 TRBD2 TGCAGCGTCACGACTAGCGTACAAGAGACCCAGTACTTC CSVTTSVQETQYF
once TRBJ2-7 TRBV7-2 NA TGTGCCAGCAGCCTAAGCTACGAGCAGTACTTC CASSLSYEQYF
NA TRBJ1-1 TRBV18 TRBD1 TGTGCCAGCTCACCGACGACAGGGAGGAGGACTGAAGCTTTCTTT CASSPTTGRRTEAFF
once TRBJ1-2 TRBV10-2 NA TGCGCCAGCAGCCCGTCCACAGGGAACTATGGCTACACCTTC CASSPSTGNYGYTF
NA TRBJ2-5 TRBV24-1 TRBD1 TGTGCCACCAGTGGGACAGGGGGAGGAGAGACCCAGTACTTC CATSGTGGGETQYF
NA TRBJ2-1 TRBV29-1 TRBD1 TGCAGCGTTGAGGGAGACAGGGGGCCCAATGAGCAGTTCTTC CSVEGDRGPNEQFF
few TRBJ2-2 TRBV9 NA TGTGCCAGCAGCGCCCGACAGGCGGCCGGGGAGCTGTTTTTT CASSARQAAGELFF
NA TRBJ2-7 TRBV7-2 TRBD1 TGTGCCAGCAGCTATACAGGGGACTACGAGCAGTACTTC CASSYTGDYEQYF
NA TRBJ2-1 TRBV5-1 TRBD2 TGCGCCAGCAGCTTGGGCGGGGGGGCGAGCTCCTACAATGAGCAGTTCTTC CASSLGGGASSYNEQFF
NA TRBJ2-1 TRBV5-1 TRBD1 TGCGCCAGCAGCCGAGGGGGCGATGAGCAGTTCTTC CASSRGGDEQFF
NA TRBJ2-3 TRBV6-5 NA TGTGCCAGCAGTTACTCGGGGCGGACAGATACGCAGTATTTT CASSYSGRTDTQYF
few TRBJ1-2 TRBV18 TRBD1 TGTGCCAGCTCACCACCGGGGACAGGGAGGGCTGGCTACACCTTC CASSPPGTGRAGYTF
NA TRBJ1-3 TRBV7-2 NA TGTGCCAGCACCCTTCAGGGTGGAAACACCATATATTTT CASTLQGGNTIYF
NA TRBJ2-1 TRBV9 TRBD2 TGTGCCAGCAGCGTAGAGAGGACTAGCGCGTACAATGAGCAGTTCTTC CASSVERTSAYNEQFF
NA TRBJ1-6 TRBV4-1 TRBD1 TGCGCCAGCAGCCAGGCGGGACAGGGGATGGGGTCACCCCTCCACTTT CASSQAGQGMGSPLHF
NA TRBJ2-2 TRBV5-1 TRBD2 TGCGCCAGCAGCTGGGGGAGCGGGAGGGCCGACACCGGGGAGCTGTTTTTT CASSWGSGRADTGELFF
NA TRBJ2-7 TRBV28 TRBD2 TGTGCCAGCAGTCCAACCCCTAGCGGGGTTCAGTACGAGCAGTACTTC CASSPTPSGVQYEQYF
NA TRBJ2-5 TRBV15 NA TGTGCCACCAGCGGAAGAGGCGTGGAGACCCAGTACTTC CATSGRGVETQYF
NA TRBJ2-3 TRBV11-2 TRBD1 TGTGCCAGCACCCTACAGGGGGCCCTTTATACGCAGTATTTT CASTLQGALYTQYF
NA TRBJ1-5 TRBV19 NA TGTGCCAGTATCCCCCGGACAAATAGCAATCAGCCCCAGCATTTT CASIPRTNSNQPQHF